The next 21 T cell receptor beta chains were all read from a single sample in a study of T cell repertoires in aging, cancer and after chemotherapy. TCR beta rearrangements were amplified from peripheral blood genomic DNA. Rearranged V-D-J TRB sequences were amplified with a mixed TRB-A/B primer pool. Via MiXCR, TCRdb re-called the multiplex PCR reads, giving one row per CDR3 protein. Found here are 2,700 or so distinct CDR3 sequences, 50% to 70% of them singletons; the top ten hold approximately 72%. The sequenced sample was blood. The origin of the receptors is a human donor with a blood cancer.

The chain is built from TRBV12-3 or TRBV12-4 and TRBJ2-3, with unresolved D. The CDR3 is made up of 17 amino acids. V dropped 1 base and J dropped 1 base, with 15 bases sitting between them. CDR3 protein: CASSLEVSRAGTDTQYF. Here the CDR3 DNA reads TGTGCCAGCAGTTTAGAGGTTTCGCGCGCCGGCACAGATACGCAGTATTTT.

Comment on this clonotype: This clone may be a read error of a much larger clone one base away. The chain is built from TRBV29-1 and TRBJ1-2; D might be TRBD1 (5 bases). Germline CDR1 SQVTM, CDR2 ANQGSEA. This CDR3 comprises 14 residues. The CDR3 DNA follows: TGCAGCTTTGAAGAAGGCAAGGGGATCTATGGCTACACCTTC. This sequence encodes CSFEEGKGIYGYTF.

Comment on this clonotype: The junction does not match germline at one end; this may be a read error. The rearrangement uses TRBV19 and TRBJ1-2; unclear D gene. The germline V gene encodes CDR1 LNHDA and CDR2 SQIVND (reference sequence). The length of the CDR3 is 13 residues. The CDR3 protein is CASSPERNYGYTF. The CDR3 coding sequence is TGTGCCAGTAGTCCCGAGAGAAACTATGGCTACACCTTT.

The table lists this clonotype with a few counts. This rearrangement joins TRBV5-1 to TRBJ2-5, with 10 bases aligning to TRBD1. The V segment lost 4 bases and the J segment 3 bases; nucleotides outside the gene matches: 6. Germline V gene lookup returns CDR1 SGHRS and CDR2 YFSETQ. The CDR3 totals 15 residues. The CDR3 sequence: CASSPRTGGKETQYF. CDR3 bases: TGCGCCAGCAGCCCTCGGACAGGGGGTAAAGAGACCCAGTACTTC.

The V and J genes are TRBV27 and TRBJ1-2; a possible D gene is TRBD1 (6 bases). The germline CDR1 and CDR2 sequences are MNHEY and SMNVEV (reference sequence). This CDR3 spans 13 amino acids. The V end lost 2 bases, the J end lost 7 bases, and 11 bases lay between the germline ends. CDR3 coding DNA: TGTGCCAGCAGTTTAAGGAAGGGGGGTGGCTACACCTTC. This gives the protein CASSLRKGGGYTF.

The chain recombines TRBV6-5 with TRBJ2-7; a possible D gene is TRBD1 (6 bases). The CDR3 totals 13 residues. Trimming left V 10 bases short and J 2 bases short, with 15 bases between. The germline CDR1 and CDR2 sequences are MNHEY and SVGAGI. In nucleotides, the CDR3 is TGTGCCATCAGAGGGGACACAGCCTACGAGCAGTACTTC. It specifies CAIRGDTAYEQYF.

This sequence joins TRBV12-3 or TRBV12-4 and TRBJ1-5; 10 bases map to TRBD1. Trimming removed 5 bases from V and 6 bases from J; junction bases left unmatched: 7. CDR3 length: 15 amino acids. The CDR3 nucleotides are TGTGCCAGCAGTGGGGGACAGGGGATCGCTCAGCCCCAGCATTTT. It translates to CASSGGQGIAQPQHF.

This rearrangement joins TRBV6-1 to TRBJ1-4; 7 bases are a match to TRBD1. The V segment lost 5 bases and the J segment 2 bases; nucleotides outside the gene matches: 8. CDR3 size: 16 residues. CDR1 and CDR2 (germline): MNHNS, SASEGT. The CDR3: CASSPVGTATNEKLFF. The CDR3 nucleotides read TGTGCCAGCAGTCCGGTCGGGACAGCTACTAATGAAAAACTGTTTTTT.

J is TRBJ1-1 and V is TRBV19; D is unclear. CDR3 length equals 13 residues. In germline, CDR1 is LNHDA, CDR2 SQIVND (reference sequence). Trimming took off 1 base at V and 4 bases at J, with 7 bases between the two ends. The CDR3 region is CASSIGGITEAFF. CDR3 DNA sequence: TGTGCCAGTAGTATAGGAGGGATCACTGAAGCTTTCTTT.

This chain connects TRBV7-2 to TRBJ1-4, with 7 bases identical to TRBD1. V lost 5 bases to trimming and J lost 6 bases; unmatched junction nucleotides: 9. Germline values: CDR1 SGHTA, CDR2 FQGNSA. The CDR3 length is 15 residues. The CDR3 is CASSPPGQSDEKLFF. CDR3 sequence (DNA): TGTGCCAGCAGCCCTCCGGGACAGTCCGATGAAAAACTGTTTTTT.

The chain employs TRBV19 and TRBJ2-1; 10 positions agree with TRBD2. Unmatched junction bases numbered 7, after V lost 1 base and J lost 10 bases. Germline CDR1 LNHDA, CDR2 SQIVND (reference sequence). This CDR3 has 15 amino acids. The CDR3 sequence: CASSIVTSGLGEQFF. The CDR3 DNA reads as TGTGCCAGTAGTATAGTGACTAGCGGGTTGGGGGAGCAGTTCTTC.

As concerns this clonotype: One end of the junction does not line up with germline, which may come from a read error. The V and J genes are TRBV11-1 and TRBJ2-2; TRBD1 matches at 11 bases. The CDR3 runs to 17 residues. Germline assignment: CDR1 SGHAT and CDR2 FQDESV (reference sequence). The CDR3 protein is CASSPLPGQGGTGGLFF. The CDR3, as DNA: TGTGCCAGCAGCCCGCTCCCGGGACAGGGGGGGACCGGGGGGCTGTTTTTT.

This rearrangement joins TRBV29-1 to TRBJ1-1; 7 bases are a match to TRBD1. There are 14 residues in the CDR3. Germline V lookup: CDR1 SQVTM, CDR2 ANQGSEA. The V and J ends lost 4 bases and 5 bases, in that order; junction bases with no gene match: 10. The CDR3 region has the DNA TGCAGCGTTGGATTGGGCAGGGGGTATACTGAAGCTTTCTTT. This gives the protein CSVGLGRGYTEAFF.

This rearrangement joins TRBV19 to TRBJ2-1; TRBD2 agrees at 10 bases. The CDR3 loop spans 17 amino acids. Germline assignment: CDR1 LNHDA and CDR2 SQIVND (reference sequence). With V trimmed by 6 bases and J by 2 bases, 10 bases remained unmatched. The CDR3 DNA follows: TGTGCCAGTAGGGGGGGGATTAGCGGGGGGACCTACAATGAGCAGTTCTTC. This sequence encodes CASRGGISGGTYNEQFF.

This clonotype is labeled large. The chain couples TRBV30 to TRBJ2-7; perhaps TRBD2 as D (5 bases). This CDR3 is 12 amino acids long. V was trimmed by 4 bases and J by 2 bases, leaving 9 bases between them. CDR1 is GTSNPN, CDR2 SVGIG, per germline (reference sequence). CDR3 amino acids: CAWTGLTYEQYF. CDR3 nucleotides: TGTGCCTGGACTGGACTGACCTACGAGCAGTACTTC.

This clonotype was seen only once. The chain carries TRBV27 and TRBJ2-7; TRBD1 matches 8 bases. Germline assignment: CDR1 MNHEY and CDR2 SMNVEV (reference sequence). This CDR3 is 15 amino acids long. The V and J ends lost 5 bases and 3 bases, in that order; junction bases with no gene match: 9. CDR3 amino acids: CASSRTGTGNYEQYF. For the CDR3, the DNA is TGTGCCAGCAGTAGGACCGGGACAGGTAACTACGAGCAGTACTTC.

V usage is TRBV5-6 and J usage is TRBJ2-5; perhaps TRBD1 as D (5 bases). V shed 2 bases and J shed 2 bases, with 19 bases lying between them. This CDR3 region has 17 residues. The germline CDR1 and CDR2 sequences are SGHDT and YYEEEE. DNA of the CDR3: TGTGCCAGCAGCTTAGGAGCCTTCAGCAGGGTGCAAGAGACCCAGTACTTC. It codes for CASSLGAFSRVQETQYF.

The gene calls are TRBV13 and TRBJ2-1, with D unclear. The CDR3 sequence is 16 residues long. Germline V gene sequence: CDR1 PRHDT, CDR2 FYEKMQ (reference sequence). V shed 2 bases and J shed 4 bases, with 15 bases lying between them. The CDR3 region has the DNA TGTGCCAGCAGCTTAAGAGCGCAGTTGGGTTACAATGAGCAGTTCTTC. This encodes CASSLRAQLGYNEQFF. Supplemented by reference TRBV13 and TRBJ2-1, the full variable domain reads AAGVIQSPRHLIKEKRETATLKCYPIPRHDTVYWYQQGPGQDPQFLISFYEKMQSDKGSIPDRFSAQQFSDYHSELNMSSLELGDSALYFCASSLRAQLGYNEQFFGPGTRLTVL.

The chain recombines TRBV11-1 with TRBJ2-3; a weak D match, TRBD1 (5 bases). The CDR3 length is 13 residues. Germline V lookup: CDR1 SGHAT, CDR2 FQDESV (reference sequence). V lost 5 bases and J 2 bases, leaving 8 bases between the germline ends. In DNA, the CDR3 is TGTGCCAGCAGCACCAGGGTCACAGATACGCAGTATTTT. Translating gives CASSTRVTDTQYF.

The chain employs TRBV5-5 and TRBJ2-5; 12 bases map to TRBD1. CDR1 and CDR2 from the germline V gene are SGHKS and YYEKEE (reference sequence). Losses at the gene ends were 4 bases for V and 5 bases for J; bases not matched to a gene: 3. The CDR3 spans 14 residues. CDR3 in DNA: TGTGCCAGCAGCGGAGGGACAGGGGGCGAGACCCAGTACTTC. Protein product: CASSGGTGGETQYF.

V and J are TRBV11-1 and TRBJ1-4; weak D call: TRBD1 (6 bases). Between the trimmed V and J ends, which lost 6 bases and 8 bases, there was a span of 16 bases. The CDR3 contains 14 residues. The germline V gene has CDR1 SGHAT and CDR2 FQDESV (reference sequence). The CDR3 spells CASRGLGGREKLFF. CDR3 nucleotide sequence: TGTGCCAGCAGGGGACTCGGGGGCAGAGAAAAACTGTTTTTT.